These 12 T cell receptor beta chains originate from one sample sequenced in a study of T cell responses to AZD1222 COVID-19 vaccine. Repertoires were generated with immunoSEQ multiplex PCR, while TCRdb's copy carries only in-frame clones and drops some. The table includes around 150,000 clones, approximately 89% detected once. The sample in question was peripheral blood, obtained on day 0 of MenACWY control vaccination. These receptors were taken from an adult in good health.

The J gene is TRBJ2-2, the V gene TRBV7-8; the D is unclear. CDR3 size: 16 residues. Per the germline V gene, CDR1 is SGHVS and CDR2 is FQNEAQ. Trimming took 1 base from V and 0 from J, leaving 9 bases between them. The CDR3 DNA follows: TGTGCCAGCAGCTTAGATGGCGGAGCGAACACCGGGGAGCTGTTTTTT. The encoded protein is CASSLDGGANTGELFF.

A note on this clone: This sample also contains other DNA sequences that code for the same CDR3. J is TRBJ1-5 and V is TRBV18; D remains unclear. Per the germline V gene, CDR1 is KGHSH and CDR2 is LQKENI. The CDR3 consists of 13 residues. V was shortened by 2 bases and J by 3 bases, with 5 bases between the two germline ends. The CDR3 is CASSPDNNQPQHF. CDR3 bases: TGTGCCAGCTCACCAGATAACAATCAGCCCCAGCATTTT.

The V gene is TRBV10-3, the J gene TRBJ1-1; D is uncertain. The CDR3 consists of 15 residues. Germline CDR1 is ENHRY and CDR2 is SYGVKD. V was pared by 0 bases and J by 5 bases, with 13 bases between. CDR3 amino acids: CAISESTGSGTEAFF. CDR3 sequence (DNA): TGTGCCATCAGTGAGTCGACCGGGTCTGGGACTGAAGCTTTCTTT.

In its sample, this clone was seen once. DNA of the CDR3: TGTGCCAGCAGTTATTTAGAGGAAATTGTCACCGGGGAGCTGTTTTTT. Its translation: CASSYLEEIVTGELFF. This chain links TRBV6-2 or TRBV6-3 with TRBJ2-2, with D hard to call. V was pared by 3 bases and J by 4 bases, with 15 bases between. CDR1 is MNHEY, CDR2 SVGEGT, per germline. The CDR3 is 16 residues long.

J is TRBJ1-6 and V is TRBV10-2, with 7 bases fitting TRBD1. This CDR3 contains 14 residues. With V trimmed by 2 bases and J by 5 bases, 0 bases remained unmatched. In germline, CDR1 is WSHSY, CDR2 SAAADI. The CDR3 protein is CASSETGDNSPLHF. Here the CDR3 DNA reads TGCGCCAGCAGTGAGACAGGGGATAATTCACCCCTCCACTTT.

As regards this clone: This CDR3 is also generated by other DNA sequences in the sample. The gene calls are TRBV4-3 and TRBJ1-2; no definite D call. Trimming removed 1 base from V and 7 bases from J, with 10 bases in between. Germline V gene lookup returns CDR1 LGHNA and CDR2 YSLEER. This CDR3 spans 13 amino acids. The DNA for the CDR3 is TGCGCCAGCAGCCAAGGGTTAAGAGGTGGCTACACCTTC. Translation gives CASSQGLRGGYTF.

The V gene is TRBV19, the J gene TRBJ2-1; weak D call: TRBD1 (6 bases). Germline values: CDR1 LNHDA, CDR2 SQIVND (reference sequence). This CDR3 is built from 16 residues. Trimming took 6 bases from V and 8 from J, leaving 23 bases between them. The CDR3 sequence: CASRPTGISMIDEQFF. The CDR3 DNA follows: TGTGCCAGTAGACCGACAGGTATCTCGATGATCGATGAGCAGTTCTTC.

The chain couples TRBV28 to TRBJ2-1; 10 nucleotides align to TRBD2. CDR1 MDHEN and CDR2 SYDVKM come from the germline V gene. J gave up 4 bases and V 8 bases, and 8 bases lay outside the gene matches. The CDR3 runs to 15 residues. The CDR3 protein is CASELAGGRYNEQFF. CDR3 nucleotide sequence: TGTGCCAGCGAGTTAGCGGGAGGACGGTACAATGAGCAGTTCTTC. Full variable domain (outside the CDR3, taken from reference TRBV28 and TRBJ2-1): DVKVTQSSRYLVKRTGEKVFLECVQDMDHENMFWYRQDPGLGLRLIYFSYDVKMKEKGDIPEGYSVSREKKERFSLILESASTNQTSMYLCASELAGGRYNEQFFGPGTRLTVL.

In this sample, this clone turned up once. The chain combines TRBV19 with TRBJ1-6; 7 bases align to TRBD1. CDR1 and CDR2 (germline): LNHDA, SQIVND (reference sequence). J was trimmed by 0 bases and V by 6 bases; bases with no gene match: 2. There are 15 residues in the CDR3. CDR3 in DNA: TGTGCCAGTAGGACAGGGAGCTCCTATAATTCACCCCTCCACTTT. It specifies CASRTGSSYNSPLHF. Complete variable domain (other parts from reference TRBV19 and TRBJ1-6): DGGITQSPKYLFRKEGQNVTLSCEQNLNHDAMYWYRQDPGQGLRLIYYSQIVNDFQKGDIAEGYSVSREKKESFPLTVTSAQKNPTAFYLCASRTGSSYNSPLHFGNGTRLTVT.

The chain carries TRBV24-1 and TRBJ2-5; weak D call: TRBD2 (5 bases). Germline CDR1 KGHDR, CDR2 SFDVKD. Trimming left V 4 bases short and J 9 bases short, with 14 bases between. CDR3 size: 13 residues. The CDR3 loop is CATSETSRDAQYF. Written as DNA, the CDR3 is TGTGCCACCAGTGAAACGTCGAGGGATGCCCAGTACTTC.

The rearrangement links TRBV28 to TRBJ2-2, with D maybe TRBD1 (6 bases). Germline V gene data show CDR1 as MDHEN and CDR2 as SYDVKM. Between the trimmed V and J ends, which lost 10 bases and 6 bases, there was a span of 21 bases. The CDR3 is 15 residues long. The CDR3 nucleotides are TGTGCCATCCACGGGACAAGGCTGCGATCCGGGGAGCTGTTTTTT. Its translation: CAIHGTRLRSGELFF.

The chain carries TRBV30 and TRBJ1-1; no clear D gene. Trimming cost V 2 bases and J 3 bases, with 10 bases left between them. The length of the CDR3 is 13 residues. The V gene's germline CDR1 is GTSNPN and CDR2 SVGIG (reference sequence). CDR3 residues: CAWSSDFHTEAFF. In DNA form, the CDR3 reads TGTGCCTGGAGTTCAGATTTTCACACTGAAGCTTTCTTT. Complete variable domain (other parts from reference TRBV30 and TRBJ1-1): SQTIHQWPATLVQPVGSPLSLECTVEGTSNPNLYWYRQAAGRGLQLLFYSVGIGQISSEVPQNLSASRPQDRQFILSSKKLLLSDSGFYLCAWSSDFHTEAFFGQGTRLTVV.